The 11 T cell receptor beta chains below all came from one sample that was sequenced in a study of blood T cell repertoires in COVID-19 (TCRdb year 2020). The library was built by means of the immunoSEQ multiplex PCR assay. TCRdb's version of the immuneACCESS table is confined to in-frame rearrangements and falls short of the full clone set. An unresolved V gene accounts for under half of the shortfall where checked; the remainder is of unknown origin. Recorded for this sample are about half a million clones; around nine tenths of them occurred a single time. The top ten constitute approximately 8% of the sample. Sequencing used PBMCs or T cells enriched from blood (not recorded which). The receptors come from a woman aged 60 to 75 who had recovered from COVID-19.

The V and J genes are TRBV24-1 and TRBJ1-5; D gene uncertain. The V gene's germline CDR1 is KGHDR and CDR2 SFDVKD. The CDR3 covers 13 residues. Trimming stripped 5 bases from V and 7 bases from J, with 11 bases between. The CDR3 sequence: CATSAGGSQPQHF. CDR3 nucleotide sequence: TGTGCCACCAGTGCGGGAGGGAGCCAGCCCCAGCATTTT.

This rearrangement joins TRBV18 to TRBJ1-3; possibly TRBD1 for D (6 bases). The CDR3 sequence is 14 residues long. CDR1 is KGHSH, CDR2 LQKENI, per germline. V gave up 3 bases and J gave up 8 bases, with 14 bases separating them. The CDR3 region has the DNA TGTGCCAGCTCACCGGCAGGGGTGACGGACACCATATATTTT. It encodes CASSPAGVTDTIYF.

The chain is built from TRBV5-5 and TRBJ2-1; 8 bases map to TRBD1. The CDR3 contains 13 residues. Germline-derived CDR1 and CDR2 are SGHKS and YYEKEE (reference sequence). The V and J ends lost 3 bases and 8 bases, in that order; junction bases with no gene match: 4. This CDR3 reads CASSWGTGDEQFF. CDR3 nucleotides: TGTGCCAGCAGCTGGGGGACAGGAGATGAGCAGTTCTTC.

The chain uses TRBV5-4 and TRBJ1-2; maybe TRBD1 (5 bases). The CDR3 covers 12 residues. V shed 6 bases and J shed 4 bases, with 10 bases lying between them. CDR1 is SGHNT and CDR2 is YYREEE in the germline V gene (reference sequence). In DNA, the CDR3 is TGTGCCAGCACTCGGGACTCCTATGGCTACACCTTC. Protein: CASTRDSYGYTF.

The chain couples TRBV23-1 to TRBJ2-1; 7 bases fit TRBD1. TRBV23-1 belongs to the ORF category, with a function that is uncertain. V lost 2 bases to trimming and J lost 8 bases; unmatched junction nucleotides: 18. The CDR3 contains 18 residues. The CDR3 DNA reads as TGCGCCAGCAGTCAACTCCCAGGAAGACAGGGCCCTTCCCATGAGCAGTTCTTC. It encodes CASSQLPGRQGPSHEQFF.

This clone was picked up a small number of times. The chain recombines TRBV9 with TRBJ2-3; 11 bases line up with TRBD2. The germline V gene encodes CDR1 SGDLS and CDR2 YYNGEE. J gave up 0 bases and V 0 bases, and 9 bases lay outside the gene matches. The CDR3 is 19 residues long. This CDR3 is CASSVGRASGGSSTDTQYF. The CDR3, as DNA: TGTGCCAGCAGCGTAGGGAGGGCTAGCGGGGGGTCCAGCACAGATACGCAGTATTTT.

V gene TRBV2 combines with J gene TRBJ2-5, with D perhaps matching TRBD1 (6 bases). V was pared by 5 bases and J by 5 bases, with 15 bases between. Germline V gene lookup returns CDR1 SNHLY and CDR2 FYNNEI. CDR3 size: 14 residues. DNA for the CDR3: TGTGCCAGCAGTTTAAGACAGGAGTGGGAGACCCAGTACTTC. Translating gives CASSLRQEWETQYF.

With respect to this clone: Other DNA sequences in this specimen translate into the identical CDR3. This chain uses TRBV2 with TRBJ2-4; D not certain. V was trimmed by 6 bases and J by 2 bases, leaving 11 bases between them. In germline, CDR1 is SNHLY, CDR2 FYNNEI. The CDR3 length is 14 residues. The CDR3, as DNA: TGTGCCAGCAGAAAGGAGATCTCCAAAAACATTCAGTACTTC. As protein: CASRKEISKNIQYF. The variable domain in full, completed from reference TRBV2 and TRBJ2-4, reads EPEVTQTPSHQVTQMGQEVILRCVPISNHLYFYWYRQILGQKVEFLVSFYNNEISEKSEIFDDQFSVERPDGSNFTLKIRSTKLEDSAMYFCASRKEISKNIQYFGAGTRLSVL.

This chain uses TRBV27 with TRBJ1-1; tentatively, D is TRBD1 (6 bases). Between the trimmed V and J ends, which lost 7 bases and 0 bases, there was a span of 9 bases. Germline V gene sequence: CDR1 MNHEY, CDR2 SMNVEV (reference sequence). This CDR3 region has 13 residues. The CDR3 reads CASIGTMNTEAFF. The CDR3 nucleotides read TGTGCCAGCATCGGGACAATGAACACTGAAGCTTTCTTT.

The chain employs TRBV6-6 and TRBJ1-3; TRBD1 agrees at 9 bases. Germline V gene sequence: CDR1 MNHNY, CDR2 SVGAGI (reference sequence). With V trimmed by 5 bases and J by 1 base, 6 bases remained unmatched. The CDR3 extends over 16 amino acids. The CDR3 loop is CASSAYRGRSGNTIYF. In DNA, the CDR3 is TGTGCCAGCAGTGCCTACAGGGGGCGATCTGGAAACACCATATATTTT.

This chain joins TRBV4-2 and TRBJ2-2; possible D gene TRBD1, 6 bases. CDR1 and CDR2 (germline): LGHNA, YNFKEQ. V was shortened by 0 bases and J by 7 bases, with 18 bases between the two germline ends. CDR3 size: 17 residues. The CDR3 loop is CASSQDMTIQGDGELFF. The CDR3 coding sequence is TGTGCCAGCAGCCAAGATATGACCATACAGGGTGACGGGGAGCTGTTTTTT.